Listed below are T cell receptor beta chains from one sample, sequenced in a study of radiation and T cells in renal cell carcinoma. TCRdb's copy holds only in-frame clones and misses some; the assay was immunoSEQ multiplex PCR. The profile shows 150,000 or so clones, about 88% of them singletons. The specimen comprised blood, sampled from a patient whose treatment included radiotherapy and nephrectomy. The receptor source for this set is a woman aged 50 to 60 with renal cell carcinoma. The CDR3 runs from the conserved cysteine through the conserved F or W. The D gene is left open where the match is weak. Size is omitted from some rows. Given values are once, few, many or a class for expanded clones.

j_gene: TRBJ2-3
abundance: NA
d_gene: TRBD1
v_gene: TRBV12-5
CDR3nt: TGTGCTAGTGGACTAGGACAGGGGAGAGATACGCAGTATTTT
CDR3aa: CASGLGQGRDTQYF

j_gene: TRBJ1-1
abundance: NA
d_gene: NA
v_gene: TRBV11-1
CDR3nt: TGTGCCAGCAGCTTAATCGGGGGGAACACTGAAGCTTTCTTT
CDR3aa: CASSLIGGNTEAFF

j_gene: TRBJ1-2
abundance: NA
d_gene: TRBD1
v_gene: TRBV4-3
CDR3nt: TGCGCCAGCAGCCAAGTCGGACAGGGGGACTATGGCTACACCTTC
CDR3aa: CASSQVGQGDYGYTF

j_gene: TRBJ2-3
abundance: NA
d_gene: TRBD1
v_gene: TRBV10-3
CDR3nt: TGTGCCATCAGTGGGGACAGCCAAGATACGCAGTATTTT
CDR3aa: CAISGDSQDTQYF

j_gene: TRBJ1-3
abundance: NA
d_gene: NA
v_gene: TRBV27
CDR3nt: TGTGCCAGCAGTTTTGACATAAACTCTGGAAACACCATATATTTT
CDR3aa: CASSFDINSGNTIYF

j_gene: TRBJ1-4
abundance: NA
d_gene: TRBD1
v_gene: TRBV5-6
CDR3nt: TGTGCCAGCAGCTTTCGGGCAGGGGGAAGCGGTGAAAAACTGTTTTTT
CDR3aa: CASSFRAGGSGEKLFF

j_gene: TRBJ1-2
abundance: once
d_gene: NA
v_gene: TRBV5-5
CDR3nt: TGTGCCAGCAGCTTGGACCACTATGGCTACACCTTC
CDR3aa: CASSLDHYGYTF

j_gene: TRBJ1-2
abundance: NA
d_gene: NA
v_gene: TRBV4-1
CDR3nt: TGCGCCAGCAGCCCCTTGAGTGGGAACTATGGCTACACCTTC
CDR3aa: CASSPLSGNYGYTF

j_gene: TRBJ1-6
abundance: NA
d_gene: TRBD1
v_gene: TRBV6-5
CDR3nt: TGTGCCAGCAGGGGGACAGGGAATTCACCCCTCCACTTT
CDR3aa: CASRGTGNSPLHF

j_gene: TRBJ2-7
abundance: NA
d_gene: NA
v_gene: TRBV7-9
CDR3nt: TGTGCCAGCAGCTTCCGAGGAGGGTACGACGAGCAGTACTTC
CDR3aa: CASSFRGGYDEQYF

j_gene: TRBJ1-1
abundance: NA
d_gene: NA
v_gene: TRBV28
CDR3nt: TGTGCCAGCAGTTTATACAGGGCCAACACTGAAGCTTTCTTT
CDR3aa: CASSLYRANTEAFF

j_gene: TRBJ1-4
abundance: NA
d_gene: TRBD1
v_gene: TRBV5-6
CDR3nt: TGTGCCAGCAGCTTCGGGACAGGGGATGAAAAACTGTTTTTT
CDR3aa: CASSFGTGDEKLFF

j_gene: TRBJ1-1
abundance: NA
d_gene: NA
v_gene: TRBV9
CDR3nt: TGTGCCAGCAGCGCTGGGGGGCGGGCTGAAGCTTTCTTT
CDR3aa: CASSAGGRAEAFF

j_gene: TRBJ1-2
abundance: once
d_gene: NA
v_gene: TRBV19
CDR3nt: TGTGCCAGTAGCCTCCGACATAGCAACTATGGCTACACCTTC
CDR3aa: CASSLRHSNYGYTF

j_gene: TRBJ1-1
abundance: NA
d_gene: NA
v_gene: TRBV7-2
CDR3nt: TGTGCCAGCAGCTCCACATTGAACACTGAAGCTTTCTTT
CDR3aa: CASSSTLNTEAFF

j_gene: TRBJ2-2
abundance: NA
d_gene: TRBD2
v_gene: TRBV7-2
CDR3nt: TGTGCCAGCAGCCTCCCCCGGCTAGCGGGGGGCCCGAACACCGGGGAGCTGTTTTTT
CDR3aa: CASSLPRLAGGPNTGELFF

j_gene: TRBJ1-6
abundance: NA
d_gene: NA
v_gene: TRBV18
CDR3nt: TGTGCCAGCTCACCCCCGACAGCTCTTCCTAATTCACCCCTCCACTTT
CDR3aa: CASSPPTALPNSPLHF

j_gene: TRBJ1-6
abundance: NA
d_gene: NA
v_gene: TRBV5-6
CDR3nt: TGTGCCAGCAGCTTGATAGGGTCGACTTATAATTCACCCCTCCACTTT
CDR3aa: CASSLIGSTYNSPLHF

j_gene: TRBJ1-5
abundance: NA
d_gene: NA
v_gene: TRBV2
CDR3nt: TGTGCCAGCAGTGAAGTCCATCTGCCCCAGCATTTT
CDR3aa: CASSEVHLPQHF

j_gene: TRBJ2-1
abundance: NA
d_gene: NA
v_gene: TRBV9
CDR3nt: TGTGCCAGCAGCAATTCCTACAATGAGCAGTTCTTC
CDR3aa: CASSNSYNEQFF

j_gene: TRBJ1-2
abundance: NA
d_gene: NA
v_gene: TRBV6-6
CDR3nt: TGTGCCAGCAGTTACACAGAGCACTATGGCTACACCTTC
CDR3aa: CASSYTEHYGYTF

j_gene: TRBJ1-2
abundance: NA
d_gene: TRBD1
v_gene: TRBV12-5
CDR3nt: TGTGCTAGTGGTTTGTACAGGGGACAGGGGTATGGCTACACCTTC
CDR3aa: CASGLYRGQGYGYTF